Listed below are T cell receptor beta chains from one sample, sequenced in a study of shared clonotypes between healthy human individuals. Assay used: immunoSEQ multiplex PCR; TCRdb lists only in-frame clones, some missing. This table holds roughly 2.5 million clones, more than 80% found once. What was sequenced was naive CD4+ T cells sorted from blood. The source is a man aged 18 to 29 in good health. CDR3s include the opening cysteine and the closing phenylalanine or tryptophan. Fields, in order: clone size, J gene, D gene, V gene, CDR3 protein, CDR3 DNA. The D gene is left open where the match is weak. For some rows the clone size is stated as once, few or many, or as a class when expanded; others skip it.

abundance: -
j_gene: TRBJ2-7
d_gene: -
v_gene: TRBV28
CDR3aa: CASSPFGQASSYEQYF
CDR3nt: TGTGCCAGCAGCCCCTTTGGGCAGGCCTCCTCCTACGAGCAGTACTTC

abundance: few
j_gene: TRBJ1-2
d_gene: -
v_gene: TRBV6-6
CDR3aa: CASSTNYGYTF
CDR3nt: TGTGCCAGCAGTACAAACTATGGCTACACCTTC

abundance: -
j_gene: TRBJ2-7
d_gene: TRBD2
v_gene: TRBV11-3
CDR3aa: CASASGGPPYEQYF
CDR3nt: TGTGCCAGCGCGTCGGGGGGTCCTCCCTACGAGCAGTACTTC

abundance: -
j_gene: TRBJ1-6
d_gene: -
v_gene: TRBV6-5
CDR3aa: CASSWGIYNSPLHF
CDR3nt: TGTGCCAGCAGTTGGGGGATCTATAATTCACCCCTCCACTTT

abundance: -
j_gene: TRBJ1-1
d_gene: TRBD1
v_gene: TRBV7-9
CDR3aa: CASSLEGGRNTEAFF
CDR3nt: TGTGCCAGCAGCTTAGAAGGGGGCAGAAACACTGAAGCTTTCTTT

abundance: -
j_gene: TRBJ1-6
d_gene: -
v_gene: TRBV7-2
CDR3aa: CASSLGWAENSPLHF
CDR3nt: TGTGCCAGCAGCTTAGGTTGGGCGGAGAATTCACCCCTCCACTTT

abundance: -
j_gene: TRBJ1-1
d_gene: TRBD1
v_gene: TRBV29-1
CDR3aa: CSVTQDREAFF
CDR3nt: TGCAGCGTTACCCAAGACAGGGAGGCTTTCTTT

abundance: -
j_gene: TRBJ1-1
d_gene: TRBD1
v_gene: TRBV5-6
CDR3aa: CASSYRGTEAFF
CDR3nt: TGTGCCAGCAGCTACAGGGGTACTGAAGCTTTCTTT

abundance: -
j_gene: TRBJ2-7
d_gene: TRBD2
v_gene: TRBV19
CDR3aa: CASSGRLAYESYEQYF
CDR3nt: TGTGCCAGTAGTGGGAGACTAGCCTACGAATCCTACGAGCAGTACTTC

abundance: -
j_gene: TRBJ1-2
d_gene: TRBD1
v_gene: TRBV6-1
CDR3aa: CASSARDRGDYGYTF
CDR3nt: TGTGCCAGCAGTGCCCGGGACAGGGGTGACTATGGCTACACCTTC

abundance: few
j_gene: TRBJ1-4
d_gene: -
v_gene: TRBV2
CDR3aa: CASSEDHGGEKLFF
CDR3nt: TGTGCCAGCAGTGAAGATCATGGGGGGGAAAAACTGTTTTTT

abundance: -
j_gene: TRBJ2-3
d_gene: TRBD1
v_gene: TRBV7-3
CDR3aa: CASSLTNVWDREGRTDTQYF
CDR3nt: TGTGCCAGCAGCTTAACGAACGTGTGGGACAGGGAAGGCCGCACAGATACGCAGTATTTT

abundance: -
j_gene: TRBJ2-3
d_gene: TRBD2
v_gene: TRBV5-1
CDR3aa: CASSTPGTSGTDTQYF
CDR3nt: TGCGCCAGCAGCACCCCCGGGACTAGCGGAACAGATACGCAGTATTTT

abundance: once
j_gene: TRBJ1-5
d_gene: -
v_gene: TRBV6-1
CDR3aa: CASSEAPVGGQPQHF
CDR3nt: TGTGCCAGCAGTGAAGCCCCAGTAGGTGGTCAGCCCCAGCATTTT

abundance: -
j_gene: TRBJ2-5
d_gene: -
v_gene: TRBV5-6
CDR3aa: CASSWAPGSKETQYF
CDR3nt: TGTGCCAGCAGTTGGGCCCCGGGGTCGAAAGAGACCCAGTACTTC

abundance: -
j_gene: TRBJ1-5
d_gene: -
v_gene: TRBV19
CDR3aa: CASSRQLQPQHF
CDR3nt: TGTGCCAGTAGCCGTCAACTCCAGCCCCAGCATTTT

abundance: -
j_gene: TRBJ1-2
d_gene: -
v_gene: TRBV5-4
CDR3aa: CASSLPTAYGYTF
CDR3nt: TGTGCCAGCAGCTTGCCTACAGCCTATGGCTACACCTTC

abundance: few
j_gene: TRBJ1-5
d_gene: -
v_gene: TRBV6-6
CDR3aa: CASSHTGGSNQPQHF
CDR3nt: TGTGCCAGCAGCCACACGGGTGGGAGCAATCAGCCCCAGCATTTT

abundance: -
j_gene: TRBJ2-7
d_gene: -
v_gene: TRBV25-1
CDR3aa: CASSARYEQYF
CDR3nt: TGTGCCAGCAGTGCTCGATACGAGCAGTACTTC